The sequence of this T cell receptor (beta chain) was determined in a study of monozygotic twins with inflammatory bowel disease. An amount of 3,500 to 4,500 ng of total RNA was used for each TCR library. UMIs incorporating a 6-nucleotide sample barcode were appended by means of template switching. TCRdb derives one entry per CDR3 protein from the 5' RACE reads, leaving out DNA. In total, the table holds 350,000 to 500,000 distinct CDR3 sequences. The CDR3 spans 17 residues. Germline lookup yields CDR1 SGHRS and CDR2 YFSETQ. The receptor's source is a human donor with ulcerative colitis or Crohn's disease, or a healthy co-twin of an affected twin (not recorded which). What was sequenced was blood. The chain links TRBV5-1 to TRBJ2-7; the TCRdb D gene call, TRBD1, has no DNA to confirm it. The CDR3: CASSLRGGGAVGYEQYF.